Listed below are T cell receptor beta chains from one sample, sequenced in a study of blood T cell repertoires in COVID-19. Some clones are missing from TCRdb's copy, which holds only in-frame ones; the method was immunoSEQ multiplex PCR. This table holds about 160,000 clones, about 83% found once. Sequencing was done on a sample of PBMCs or T cells enriched from blood (not recorded which). Receptors originate from a woman aged 50 to 60 in a cohort exposed to, infected with or recovered from COVID-19 (not recorded which). CDR3s include the opening cysteine and the closing phenylalanine or tryptophan. A D gene is named only where the DNA matches it firmly. Clone size appears in some rows only: once, few, many, or a class for an expanded clone.

v_call: TRBV6-5
d_call: TRBD2
j_call: TRBJ2-1
clone_size: NA
cdr3_nt: TGTGCCAGCAGTCCCCGGGGGGGCGGCATCAATGAGCAGTTCTTC
cdr3_aa: CASSPRGGGINEQFF

v_call: TRBV6-5
d_call: NA
j_call: TRBJ1-2
clone_size: NA
cdr3_nt: TGTGCCAGCAGTCGGTTGTCGACAGGAAAAAGTGGCTACACCTTC
cdr3_aa: CASSRLSTGKSGYTF

v_call: TRBV6-5
d_call: NA
j_call: TRBJ2-1
clone_size: NA
cdr3_nt: TGTGCCAGCAGCCCCAGGAGGGATGAGCAGTTCTTC
cdr3_aa: CASSPRRDEQFF

v_call: TRBV6-5
d_call: TRBD2
j_call: TRBJ2-7
clone_size: NA
cdr3_nt: TGTGCCAGCAGTTACGTACTAGCGGGGTACGAGCAGTACTTC
cdr3_aa: CASSYVLAGYEQYF

v_call: TRBV28
d_call: TRBD1
j_call: TRBJ1-5
clone_size: NA
cdr3_nt: TGTGCCAGCAGTTTAGGGACAGCGAATAGCAATCAGCCCCAGCATTTT
cdr3_aa: CASSLGTANSNQPQHF

v_call: TRBV29-1
d_call: TRBD2
j_call: TRBJ2-1
clone_size: NA
cdr3_nt: TGCAGCGTTGAATGGCTAGCGGGTTACAATGAGCAGTTCTTC
cdr3_aa: CSVEWLAGYNEQFF

v_call: TRBV24-1
d_call: NA
j_call: TRBJ1-2
clone_size: NA
cdr3_nt: TGTGCCACCAGTGATCCGGGAAAACCCTATGGCTACACCTTC
cdr3_aa: CATSDPGKPYGYTF

v_call: TRBV30
d_call: NA
j_call: TRBJ1-2
clone_size: NA
cdr3_nt: TGTGCCTGGAGTGGCGCCCGGGGTTTCTATGGCTACACCTTC
cdr3_aa: CAWSGARGFYGYTF

v_call: TRBV4-2
d_call: NA
j_call: TRBJ2-3
clone_size: NA
cdr3_nt: TGTGCCAGCAGCCAAGATGCCCCGGCTAGCGAAGATACGCAGTATTTT
cdr3_aa: CASSQDAPASEDTQYF

v_call: TRBV29-1
d_call: NA
j_call: TRBJ2-2
clone_size: once
cdr3_nt: TGCAGCGTTGAAGGAAAACCCAACAGCCGCGGGACCGGGGAGCTGTTTTTT
cdr3_aa: CSVEGKPNSRGTGELFF

v_call: TRBV21-1
d_call: NA
j_call: TRBJ2-7
clone_size: few
cdr3_nt: TGTGCCAGCAGCAAAGCCAGGGGCGCCACGTACGAGCAGTACTTC
cdr3_aa: CASSKARGATYEQYF

v_call: TRBV30
d_call: TRBD2
j_call: TRBJ2-1
clone_size: NA
cdr3_nt: TGTGCCTGGACCCGAGCGGGGGGCGTTTACAATGAGCAGTTCTTC
cdr3_aa: CAWTRAGGVYNEQFF

v_call: TRBV7-9
d_call: NA
j_call: TRBJ1-1
clone_size: NA
cdr3_nt: TGTGCCAGCAGCCCCCTCTCCGGGAAAATGAACACTGAAGCTTTCTTT
cdr3_aa: CASSPLSGKMNTEAFF

v_call: TRBV2
d_call: TRBD2
j_call: TRBJ2-3
clone_size: NA
cdr3_nt: TGTGCCAGCACCCAAGGGCTAGCGGGAGAAGCAGATACGCAGTATTTT
cdr3_aa: CASTQGLAGEADTQYF

v_call: TRBV5-1
d_call: NA
j_call: TRBJ2-3
clone_size: NA
cdr3_nt: TGCGCCAGCAGCGCCGAGGAGGTGCTAATACGAGGTCGGGCAGATACGCAGTATTTT
cdr3_aa: CASSAEEVLIRGRADTQYF

v_call: TRBV27
d_call: TRBD2
j_call: TRBJ2-3
clone_size: few
cdr3_nt: TGTGCCAGCAGGGAGGAGGGACTAGCGGGAGGAGATACGCAGTATTTT
cdr3_aa: CASREEGLAGGDTQYF

v_call: TRBV14
d_call: NA
j_call: TRBJ2-7
clone_size: NA
cdr3_nt: TGTGCCAGCAGCCAAGTTCGCGAGCAGTACTTC
cdr3_aa: CASSQVREQYF

v_call: TRBV24-1
d_call: TRBD2
j_call: TRBJ2-3
clone_size: NA
cdr3_nt: TGTGCCACCAGTGACCGTCTTGGACTAGGGGCAGATACGCAGTATTTT
cdr3_aa: CATSDRLGLGADTQYF

v_call: TRBV9
d_call: TRBD1
j_call: TRBJ2-2
clone_size: NA
cdr3_nt: TGTGCCAGCAGCGGCAACTCCGGGACAGGGTATACCGGGGAGCTGTTTTTT
cdr3_aa: CASSGNSGTGYTGELFF

v_call: TRBV18
d_call: NA
j_call: TRBJ2-5
clone_size: NA
cdr3_nt: TGTGCCAGCTCACCGTTGGGGCCCGGGGGTCAAGAGACCCAGTACTTC
cdr3_aa: CASSPLGPGGQETQYF

v_call: TRBV5-1
d_call: TRBD2
j_call: TRBJ2-3
clone_size: NA
cdr3_nt: TGCGCCAGCAGCCCACGACTAGCGTCAAGCGCAGATACGCAGTATTTT
cdr3_aa: CASSPRLASSADTQYF

v_call: TRBV6-5
d_call: NA
j_call: TRBJ1-3
clone_size: NA
cdr3_nt: TGTGCCAGCAGTTACTCGGGACTCCTTGGAAACACCATATATTTT
cdr3_aa: CASSYSGLLGNTIYF

v_call: TRBV4-3
d_call: NA
j_call: TRBJ1-2
clone_size: NA
cdr3_nt: TGCGCCAGCAGCCAAGATCGGCGCAGGGTATATGGCTACACCTTC
cdr3_aa: CASSQDRRRVYGYTF

v_call: TRBV24-1
d_call: TRBD1
j_call: TRBJ2-2
clone_size: NA
cdr3_nt: TGTGCCACCAGTGATTTACCGGGACAGGGGACCACCGGGGAGCTGTTTTTT
cdr3_aa: CATSDLPGQGTTGELFF

v_call: TRBV2
d_call: NA
j_call: TRBJ1-3
clone_size: NA
cdr3_nt: TGTGCCAGCAGTCCGGACAGAAACTCTGGAAACACCATATATTTT
cdr3_aa: CASSPDRNSGNTIYF

v_call: TRBV3-1/TRBV3-2
d_call: NA
j_call: TRBJ2-2
clone_size: NA
cdr3_nt: TGTGCCAGCAGCCAAGATAAGCAGGACACCGGGGAGCTGTTTTTT
cdr3_aa: CASSQDKQDTGELFF

v_call: TRBV7-2
d_call: TRBD1
j_call: TRBJ1-1
clone_size: few
cdr3_nt: TGTGCCAGCAGCTCCGCAGCAGGGGGCATTGAAGCTTTCTTT
cdr3_aa: CASSSAAGGIEAFF

v_call: TRBV11-2
d_call: NA
j_call: TRBJ2-5
clone_size: once
cdr3_nt: TGTGCCAGCAGTCGCGACAGCCAAGAGACCCAGTACTTC
cdr3_aa: CASSRDSQETQYF

v_call: TRBV2
d_call: TRBD2
j_call: TRBJ2-1
clone_size: NA
cdr3_nt: TGTGCCAGCAGAGGACTAGCGGCCCTGAATGAGCAGTTCTTC
cdr3_aa: CASRGLAALNEQFF

v_call: TRBV6-5
d_call: NA
j_call: TRBJ2-4
clone_size: NA
cdr3_nt: TGTGCCAGCAGCCCACCCAGGACAATGTTGGGCATTCAGTACTTC
cdr3_aa: CASSPPRTMLGIQYF

v_call: TRBV6-5
d_call: TRBD2
j_call: TRBJ2-7
clone_size: NA
cdr3_nt: TGTGCCTCACCGGGACTAGCGGGAGAGGGTTACGAGCAGTACTTC
cdr3_aa: CASPGLAGEGYEQYF

v_call: TRBV7-9
d_call: TRBD2
j_call: TRBJ2-1
clone_size: NA
cdr3_nt: TGTGCCAGCAGCCTAGCGGGAGGGCCTAAGGATGAGCAGTTCTTC
cdr3_aa: CASSLAGGPKDEQFF

v_call: TRBV28
d_call: TRBD2
j_call: TRBJ2-3
clone_size: NA
cdr3_nt: TGTGCCAGCAGAATGCCGGGACTAGCGGGCACAGATACGCAGTATTTT
cdr3_aa: CASRMPGLAGTDTQYF

v_call: TRBV12-3/TRBV12-4
d_call: NA
j_call: TRBJ1-1
clone_size: NA
cdr3_nt: TGTGCCACCCTGTTGAACACTGAAGCTTTCTTT
cdr3_aa: CATLLNTEAFF

v_call: TRBV5-6
d_call: NA
j_call: TRBJ1-2
clone_size: NA
cdr3_nt: TGTGCCAGCAGCCTCACTAGTCTGATGCACTATGGCTACACCTTC
cdr3_aa: CASSLTSLMHYGYTF

v_call: TRBV28
d_call: TRBD1
j_call: TRBJ2-7
clone_size: NA
cdr3_nt: TGTGCCAGCAACCCACAGGGGTGGGAGTCCTACGAGCAGTACTTC
cdr3_aa: CASNPQGWESYEQYF

v_call: TRBV19
d_call: NA
j_call: TRBJ1-1
clone_size: NA
cdr3_nt: TGTGCCAGTGCCCGGGAGTCAGACACTGAAGCTTTCTTT
cdr3_aa: CASARESDTEAFF

v_call: TRBV5-1
d_call: TRBD2
j_call: TRBJ2-1
clone_size: NA
cdr3_nt: TGCGCCAGCAGCTTGGGACTAGCGTTTGATGAGCAGTTCTTC
cdr3_aa: CASSLGLAFDEQFF

v_call: TRBV29-1
d_call: NA
j_call: TRBJ1-2
clone_size: NA
cdr3_nt: TGCAGCGTTGAAGATCCCAACGACAGGACGGCTAACTATGGCTACACCTTC
cdr3_aa: CSVEDPNDRTANYGYTF

v_call: TRBV29-1
d_call: TRBD2
j_call: TRBJ2-3
clone_size: NA
cdr3_nt: TGCAGCGTTGTGGGAGGGGCGAACCCCACAGATACGCAGTATTTT
cdr3_aa: CSVVGGANPTDTQYF

v_call: TRBV5-6
d_call: TRBD2
j_call: TRBJ2-3
clone_size: NA
cdr3_nt: TGTGCCAGCAGCTCATCGTTAGCGGGAGTGGATACGCAGTATTTT
cdr3_aa: CASSSSLAGVDTQYF

v_call: TRBV9
d_call: TRBD2
j_call: TRBJ2-7
clone_size: NA
cdr3_nt: TGTGCCAGCAGCGAGGGACAAGGGGACCTAGCGGGGGCCTACGAGCAGTACTTC
cdr3_aa: CASSEGQGDLAGAYEQYF

v_call: TRBV19
d_call: NA
j_call: TRBJ1-5
clone_size: NA
cdr3_nt: TGTGCCAGTAGCTTCTCTAATCAGCCCCAGCATTTT
cdr3_aa: CASSFSNQPQHF

v_call: TRBV11-2
d_call: NA
j_call: TRBJ2-1
clone_size: NA
cdr3_nt: TGTGCCAGCAGCTCCGCCGAATCTCGAGTGGGAGAGCTGGGGAATGAGCAGTTCTTC
cdr3_aa: CASSSAESRVGELGNEQFF

v_call: TRBV14
d_call: NA
j_call: TRBJ1-4
clone_size: NA
cdr3_nt: TGTGCCAGCAGCCAAGATGTTGGGCGTAGCGGTGAAAAACTGTTTTTT
cdr3_aa: CASSQDVGRSGEKLFF

v_call: TRBV19
d_call: NA
j_call: TRBJ1-5
clone_size: NA
cdr3_nt: TGTGCCAGTAGCACAGGAGCCGATCAGCCCCAGCATTTT
cdr3_aa: CASSTGADQPQHF

v_call: TRBV6-5
d_call: NA
j_call: TRBJ2-7
clone_size: NA
cdr3_nt: TGTGCCAGCAAGAATTCGGAACAGCCTCTCTCCGAGCAGTACTTC
cdr3_aa: CASKNSEQPLSEQYF

v_call: TRBV5-6
d_call: TRBD2
j_call: TRBJ2-1
clone_size: NA
cdr3_nt: TGTGCCAGCAGCTTAAGCGGGGGGGCCGTCTACAATGAGCAGTTCTTC
cdr3_aa: CASSLSGGAVYNEQFF

v_call: TRBV14
d_call: TRBD1
j_call: TRBJ2-7
clone_size: NA
cdr3_nt: TGTGCCAGCAGCCCCGGGACAGGAGGCTACGAGCAGTACTTC
cdr3_aa: CASSPGTGGYEQYF

v_call: TRBV7-3
d_call: NA
j_call: TRBJ1-1
clone_size: NA
cdr3_nt: TGTGCCAGCAGCTTGCTTCAGGGGTCGACTGAAGCTTTCTTT
cdr3_aa: CASSLLQGSTEAFF

v_call: TRBV16
d_call: TRBD2
j_call: TRBJ2-3
clone_size: NA
cdr3_nt: TGTGCCAGCAGCCAAGGACTAGCGGGCACAGATACGCAGTATTTT
cdr3_aa: CASSQGLAGTDTQYF